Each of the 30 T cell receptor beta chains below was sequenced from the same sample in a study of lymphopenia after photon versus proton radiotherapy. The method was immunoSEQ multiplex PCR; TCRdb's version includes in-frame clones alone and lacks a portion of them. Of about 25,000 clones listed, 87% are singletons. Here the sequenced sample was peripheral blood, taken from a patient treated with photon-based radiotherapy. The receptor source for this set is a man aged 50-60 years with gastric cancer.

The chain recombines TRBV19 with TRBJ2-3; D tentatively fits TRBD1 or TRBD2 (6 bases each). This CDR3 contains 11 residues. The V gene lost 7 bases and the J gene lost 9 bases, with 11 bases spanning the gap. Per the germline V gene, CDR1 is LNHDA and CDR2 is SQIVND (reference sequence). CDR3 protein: CASKRGETQYF. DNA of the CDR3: TGTGCCAGTAAAAGGGGGGAAACGCAGTATTTT.

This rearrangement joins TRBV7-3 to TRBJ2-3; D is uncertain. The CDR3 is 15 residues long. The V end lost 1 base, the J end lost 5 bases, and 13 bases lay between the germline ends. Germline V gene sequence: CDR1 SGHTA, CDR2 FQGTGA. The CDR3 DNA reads TGTGCCAGCAGCTTAAACCCCTCGCTGGGAGATACGCAGTATTTT. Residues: CASSLNPSLGDTQYF.

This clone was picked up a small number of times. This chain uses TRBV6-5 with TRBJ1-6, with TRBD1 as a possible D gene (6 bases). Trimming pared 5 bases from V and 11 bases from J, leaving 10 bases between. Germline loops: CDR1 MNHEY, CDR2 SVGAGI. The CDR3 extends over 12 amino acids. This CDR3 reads CASSQGSAPLHF. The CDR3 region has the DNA TGTGCCAGCAGTCAGGGGTCGGCACCCCTCCACTTT.

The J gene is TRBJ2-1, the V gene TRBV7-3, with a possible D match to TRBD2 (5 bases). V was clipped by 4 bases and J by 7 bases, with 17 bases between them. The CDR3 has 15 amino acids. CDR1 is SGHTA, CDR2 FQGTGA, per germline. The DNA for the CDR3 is TGTGCCAGCAGCTCGACCCGGGATCCCGGTAATGAGCAGTTCTTC. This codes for CASSSTRDPGNEQFF.

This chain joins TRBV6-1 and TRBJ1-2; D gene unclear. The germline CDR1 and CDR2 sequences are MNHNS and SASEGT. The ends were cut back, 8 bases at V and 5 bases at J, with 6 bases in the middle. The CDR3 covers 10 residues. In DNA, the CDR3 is TGTGCCAGCTTGCGGTATGGCTACACCTTC. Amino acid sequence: CASLRYGYTF.

The CDR3 DNA sequence: TGTGCCTGGAGCCCCTTTGGGACGGGGGAGACCCAGTACTTC. It encodes CAWSPFGTGETQYF. The chain is built from TRBV30 and TRBJ2-5, with D perhaps being TRBD1 or TRBD2 (5 bases each). CDR3 length: 14 amino acids. The V gene's germline CDR1 is GTSNPN and CDR2 SVGIG (reference sequence). Trimming shortened V by 3 bases and J by 5 bases, and 16 bases separated the two germline ends.

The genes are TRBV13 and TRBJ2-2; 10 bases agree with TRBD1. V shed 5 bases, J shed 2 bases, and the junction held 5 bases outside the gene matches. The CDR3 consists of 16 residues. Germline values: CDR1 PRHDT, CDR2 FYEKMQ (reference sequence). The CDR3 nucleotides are TGTGCCAGCAGCCCCCGGACAGGGGGTAACACCGGGGAGCTGTTTTTT. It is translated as CASSPRTGGNTGELFF.

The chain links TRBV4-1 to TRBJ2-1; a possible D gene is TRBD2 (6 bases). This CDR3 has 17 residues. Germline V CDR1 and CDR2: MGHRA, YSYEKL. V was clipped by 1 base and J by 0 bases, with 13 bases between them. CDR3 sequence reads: CASSQGRGAISYNEQFF. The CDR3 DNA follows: TGCGCCAGCAGCCAAGGTCGCGGGGCCATCTCCTACAATGAGCAGTTCTTC.

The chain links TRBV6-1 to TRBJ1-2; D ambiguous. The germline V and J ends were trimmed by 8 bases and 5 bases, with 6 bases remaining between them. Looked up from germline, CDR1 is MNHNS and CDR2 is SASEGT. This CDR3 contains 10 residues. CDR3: CASRLYGYTF. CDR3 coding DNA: TGTGCCAGCCGCCTATATGGCTACACCTTC.

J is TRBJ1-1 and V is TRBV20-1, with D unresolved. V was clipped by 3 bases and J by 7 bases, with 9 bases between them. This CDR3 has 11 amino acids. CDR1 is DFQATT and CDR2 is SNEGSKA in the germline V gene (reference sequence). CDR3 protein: CSARGIIEAFF. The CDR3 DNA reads TGCAGTGCTAGGGGAATTATTGAAGCTTTCTTT.

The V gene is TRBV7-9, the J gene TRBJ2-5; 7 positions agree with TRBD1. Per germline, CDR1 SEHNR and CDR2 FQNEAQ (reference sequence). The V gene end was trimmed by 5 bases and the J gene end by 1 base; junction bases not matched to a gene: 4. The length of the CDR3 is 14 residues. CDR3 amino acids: CASSRGGIQETQYF. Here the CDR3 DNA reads TGTGCCAGCAGCCGAGGGGGCATCCAAGAGACCCAGTACTTC.

For the CDR3, the DNA is TGTGCCAGCAGGCAAAGGGGGTACCAAGAGACCCAGTACTTC. This translates into CASRQRGYQETQYF. The rearrangement uses TRBV6-5 and TRBJ2-5, with D possibly being TRBD1 (6 bases). The V gene's germline CDR1 is MNHEY and CDR2 SVGAGI. Trimming left V 6 bases short and J 0 bases short, with 11 bases between. This CDR3 region has 14 residues.

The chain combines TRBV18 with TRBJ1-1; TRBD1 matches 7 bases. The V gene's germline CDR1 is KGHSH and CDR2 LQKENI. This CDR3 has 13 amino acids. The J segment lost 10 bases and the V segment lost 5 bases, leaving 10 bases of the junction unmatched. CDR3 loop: CASSIQQGTVAFF. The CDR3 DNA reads TGTGCCAGCTCAATACAACAGGGGACCGTAGCTTTCTTT.

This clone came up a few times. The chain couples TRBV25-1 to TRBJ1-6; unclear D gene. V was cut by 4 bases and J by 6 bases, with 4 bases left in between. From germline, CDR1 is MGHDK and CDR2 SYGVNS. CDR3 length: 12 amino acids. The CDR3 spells CASSGLNSPLHF. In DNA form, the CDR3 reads TGTGCCAGCAGTGGGCTTAATTCACCCCTCCACTTT.

The CDR3 loop is CASSTFSGALYEQYF. The DNA for the CDR3 is TGTGCCAGCAGTACCTTTAGCGGGGCCTTGTACGAGCAGTACTTC. The chain links TRBV6-6 to TRBJ2-7; 8 bases agree with TRBD2. V gave up 5 bases and J gave up 4 bases; unmatched junction bases: 10. Germline V CDR1 and CDR2: MNHNY, SVGAGI (reference sequence). This CDR3 has 15 residues.

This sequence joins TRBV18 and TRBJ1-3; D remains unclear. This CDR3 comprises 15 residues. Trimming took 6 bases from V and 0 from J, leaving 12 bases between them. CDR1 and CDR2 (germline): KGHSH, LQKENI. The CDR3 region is CASSSDLNSGNTIYF. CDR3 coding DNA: TGTGCCAGCTCTTCGGACTTAAACTCTGGAAACACCATATATTTT.

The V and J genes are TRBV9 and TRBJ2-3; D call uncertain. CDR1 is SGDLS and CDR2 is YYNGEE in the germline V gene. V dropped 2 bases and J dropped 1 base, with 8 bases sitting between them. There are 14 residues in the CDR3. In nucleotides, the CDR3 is TGTGCCAGCAGCGTTCAGGCAGGCACAGATACGCAGTATTTT. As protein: CASSVQAGTDTQYF.

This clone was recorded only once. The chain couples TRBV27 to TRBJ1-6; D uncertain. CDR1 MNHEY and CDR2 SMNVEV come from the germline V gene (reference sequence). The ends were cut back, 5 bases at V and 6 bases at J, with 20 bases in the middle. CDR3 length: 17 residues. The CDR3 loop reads CASSPKPERVFNSPLHF. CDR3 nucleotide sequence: TGTGCCAGCAGTCCAAAACCCGAACGGGTCTTTAATTCACCCCTCCACTTT.

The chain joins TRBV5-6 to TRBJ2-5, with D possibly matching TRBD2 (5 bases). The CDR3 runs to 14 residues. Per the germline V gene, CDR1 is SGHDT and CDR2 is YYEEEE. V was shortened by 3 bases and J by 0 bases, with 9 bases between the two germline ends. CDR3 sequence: CASSSGLHQETQYF. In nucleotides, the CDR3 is TGTGCCAGCAGCTCTGGACTCCACCAAGAGACCCAGTACTTC.

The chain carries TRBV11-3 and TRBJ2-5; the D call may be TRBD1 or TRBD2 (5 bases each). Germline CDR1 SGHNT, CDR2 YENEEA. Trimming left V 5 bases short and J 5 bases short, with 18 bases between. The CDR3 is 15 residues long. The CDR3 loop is CASSPGRGTGETQYF. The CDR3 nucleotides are TGTGCCAGCAGCCCGGGTCGGGGCACCGGGGAGACCCAGTACTTC.

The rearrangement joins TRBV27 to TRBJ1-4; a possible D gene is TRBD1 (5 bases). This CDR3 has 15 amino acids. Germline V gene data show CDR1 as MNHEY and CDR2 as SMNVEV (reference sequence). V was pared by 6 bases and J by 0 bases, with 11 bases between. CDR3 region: CASSPRGSTNEKLFF. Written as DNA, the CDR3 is TGTGCCAGCAGCCCGAGGGGTTCAACTAATGAAAAACTGTTTTTT. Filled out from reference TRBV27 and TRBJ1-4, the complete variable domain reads EAQVTQNPRYLITVTGKKLTVTCSQNMNHEYMSWYRQDPGLGLRQIYYSMNVEVTDKGDVPEGYKVSRKEKRNFPLILESPSPNQTSLYFCASSPRGSTNEKLFFGSGTQLSVL.

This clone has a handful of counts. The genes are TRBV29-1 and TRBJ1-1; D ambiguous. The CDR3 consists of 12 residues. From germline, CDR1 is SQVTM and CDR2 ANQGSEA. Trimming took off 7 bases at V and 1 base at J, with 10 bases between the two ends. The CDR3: CSALDGNTEAFF. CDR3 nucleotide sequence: TGCAGCGCCCTGGACGGGAACACTGAAGCTTTCTTT.

The CDR3 nucleotides read TGTGCCAGCAGTGAATCCGGGAAAGATCAGCCCCAGCATTTT. It translates to CASSESGKDQPQHF. J is TRBJ1-5 and V is TRBV6-1, with unresolved D. The length of the CDR3 is 14 residues. Germline CDR1 is MNHNS and CDR2 is SASEGT. V was pared by 2 bases and J by 5 bases, with 10 bases between.

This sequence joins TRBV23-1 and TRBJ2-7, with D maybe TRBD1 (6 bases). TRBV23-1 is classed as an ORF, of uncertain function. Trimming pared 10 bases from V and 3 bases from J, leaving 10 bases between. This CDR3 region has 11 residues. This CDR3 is CATWDIYEQYV. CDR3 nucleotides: TGCGCCACATGGGACATCTACGAGCAGTACGTC.

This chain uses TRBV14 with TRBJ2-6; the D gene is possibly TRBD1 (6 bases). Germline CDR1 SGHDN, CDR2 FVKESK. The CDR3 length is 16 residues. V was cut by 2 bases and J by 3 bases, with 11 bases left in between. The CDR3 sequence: CASSQITGLGANVLTF. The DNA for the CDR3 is TGTGCCAGCAGCCAAATAACAGGGCTTGGGGCCAACGTCCTGACTTTC. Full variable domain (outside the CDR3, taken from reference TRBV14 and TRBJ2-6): EAGVTQFPSHSVIEKGQTVTLRCDPISGHDNLYWYRRVMGKEIKFLLHFVKESKQDESGMPNNRFLAERTGGTYSTLKVQPAELEDSGVYFCASSQITGLGANVLTFGAGSRLTVL.

In DNA, the CDR3 is TGCGCCAGCAGCCAAGAACGGGGGGGTAGCACAGATACGCAGTATTTT. It translates to CASSQERGGSTDTQYF. The chain links TRBV4-1 to TRBJ2-3; 8 bases line up with TRBD2. The V gene end was trimmed by 0 bases and the J gene end by 0 bases; junction bases not matched to a gene: 2. The CDR3 runs to 16 residues. Germline assignment: CDR1 MGHRA and CDR2 YSYEKL.

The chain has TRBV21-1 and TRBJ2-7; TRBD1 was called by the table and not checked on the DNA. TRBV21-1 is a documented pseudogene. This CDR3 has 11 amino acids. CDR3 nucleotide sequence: TGTGCCAGCACCATCCGGGACAGACAGTACTTC. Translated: CASTIRDRQYF.

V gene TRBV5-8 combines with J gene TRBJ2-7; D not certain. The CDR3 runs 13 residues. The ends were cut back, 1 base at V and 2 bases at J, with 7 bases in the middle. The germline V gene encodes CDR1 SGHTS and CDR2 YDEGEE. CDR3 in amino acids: CASSLRPTYEQYF. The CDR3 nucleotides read TGTGCCAGCAGCTTGAGGCCTACCTACGAGCAGTACTTC. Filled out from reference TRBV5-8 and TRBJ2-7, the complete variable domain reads EAGVTQSPTHLIKTRGQQATLRCSPISGHTSVYWYQQALGLGLQFLLWYDEGEERNRGNFPPRFSGRQFPNYSSELNVNALELEDSALYLCASSLRPTYEQYFGPGTRLTVT.

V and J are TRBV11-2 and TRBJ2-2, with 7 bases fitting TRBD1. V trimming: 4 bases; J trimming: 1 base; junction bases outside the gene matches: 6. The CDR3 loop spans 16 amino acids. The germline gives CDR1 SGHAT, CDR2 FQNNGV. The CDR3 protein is CASSYSTGRNTGELFF. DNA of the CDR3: TGTGCCAGCAGCTACTCGACAGGGCGGAACACCGGGGAGCTGTTTTTT. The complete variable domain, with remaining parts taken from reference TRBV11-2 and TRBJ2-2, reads EAGVAQSPRYKIIEKRQSVAFWCNPISGHATLYWYQQILGQGPKLLIQFQNNGVVDDSQLPKDRFSAERLKGVDSTLKIQPAKLEDSAVYLCASSYSTGRNTGELFFGEGSRLTVL.

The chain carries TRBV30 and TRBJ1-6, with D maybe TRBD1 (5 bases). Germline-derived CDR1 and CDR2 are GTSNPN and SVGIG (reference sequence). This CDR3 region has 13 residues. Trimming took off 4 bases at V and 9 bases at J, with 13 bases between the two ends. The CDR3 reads CAWNRQGGSPLHF. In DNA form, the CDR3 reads TGTGCCTGGAATCGGCAGGGCGGTTCACCCCTCCACTTT.